This T cell receptor (beta chain) came from a study of cytomegalovirus exposure and HLA in healthy donors. Germline assignment: CDR1 GTSNPN and CDR2 SVGIG (reference sequence). Trimming removed 0 bases from V and 12 bases from J, with 12 bases in between. The CDR3 contains 12 residues. The PCR was carried out with 60 Vbeta primers and 13 Jbeta primers. Sequencing was performed with immunoSEQ multiplex PCR; in TCRdb, only in-frame clones are kept and a portion is missing. Of about 52,000 clones in the sample, roughly 50% were seen once. The chain employs TRBV30 and TRBJ2-1, with D possibly matching TRBD2 (6 bases). The sequencing input was PBMCs. This receptor was taken from a human donor in good health. The CDR3 coding sequence is TGTGCCTGGAGTGTACTCACTAGCAGGCAGTTCTTC. Protein sequence: CAWSVLTSRQFF.